Listed below are T cell receptor beta chains from one sample, sequenced in a study of shared clonotypes between healthy human individuals. Assay: immunoSEQ multiplex PCR; the TCRdb copy retains only in-frame clones and omits some. The table records over 2,000,000 clones, about 94% of them present only once. Sequences were obtained from naive CD8+ T cells from PBMCs. These receptors were collected from a man between 18 and 29 years old in good health. Some clones in this sample may be carry-over from other donors' samples. The CDR3 runs from the conserved cysteine through the conserved F or W. The D gene is left open where the match is weak. Clone size is shown for a subset of rows, as once, few, many or a class of expanded clone.

d_gene: -
j_gene: TRBJ2-1
len: 18
v_gene: TRBV28
abundance: -
CDR3aa: CASSLPGAEAVSYNEQFF
CDR3nt: TGTGCCAGCAGTTTACCAGGGGCCGAGGCCGTGTCCTACAATGAGCAGTTCTTC

d_gene: TRBD2
j_gene: TRBJ2-1
len: 18
v_gene: TRBV28
abundance: -
CDR3aa: CASSLSLAGGASYNEQFF
CDR3nt: TGTGCCAGCAGTTTATCTCTAGCGGGGGGGGCCTCCTACAATGAGCAGTTCTTC

d_gene: -
j_gene: TRBJ2-1
len: 13
v_gene: TRBV29-1
abundance: -
CDR3aa: CSVDRTDHIEQFF
CDR3nt: TGCAGCGTTGACCGGACAGATCATATTGAGCAGTTCTTC

d_gene: -
j_gene: TRBJ1-1
len: 14
v_gene: TRBV19
abundance: -
CDR3aa: CASIRPGGPTEAFF
CDR3nt: TGTGCCAGTATCAGACCCGGGGGGCCCACTGAAGCTTTCTTT

d_gene: -
j_gene: TRBJ1-1
len: 15
v_gene: TRBV28
abundance: -
CDR3aa: CASSMRLERNTEAFF
CDR3nt: TGTGCCAGCAGTATGAGACTCGAACGAAACACTGAAGCTTTCTTT

d_gene: -
j_gene: TRBJ1-4
len: 14
v_gene: TRBV6-6
abundance: -
CDR3aa: CASSRGEGNEKLFF
CDR3nt: TGTGCCAGCAGCCGAGGGGAAGGAAATGAAAAACTGTTTTTT

d_gene: TRBD1
j_gene: TRBJ2-5
len: 16
v_gene: TRBV4-1
abundance: -
CDR3aa: CASSQEPGQGGETQYF
CDR3nt: TGCGCCAGCAGCCAAGAACCGGGACAGGGTGGCGAGACCCAGTACTTC

d_gene: -
j_gene: TRBJ1-5
len: 15
v_gene: TRBV6-1
abundance: -
CDR3aa: CASSSGLRGNQPQHF
CDR3nt: TGTGCCAGCAGCTCGGGCCTCAGGGGCAATCAGCCCCAGCATTTT

d_gene: TRBD1
j_gene: TRBJ2-3
len: 15
v_gene: TRBV29-1
abundance: -
CDR3aa: CSVEEGQDFTDTQYF
CDR3nt: TGCAGCGTTGAAGAGGGACAGGATTTCACAGATACGCAGTATTTT

d_gene: -
j_gene: TRBJ2-5
len: 15
v_gene: TRBV7-6
abundance: once
CDR3aa: CASSFGPSSRETQYF
CDR3nt: TGTGCCAGCAGCTTCGGGCCCTCTTCCCGAGAGACCCAGTACTTC

d_gene: -
j_gene: TRBJ1-5
len: 16
v_gene: TRBV19
abundance: -
CDR3aa: CASARHPTDSNQPQHF
CDR3nt: TGTGCCAGTGCGAGGCACCCGACGGATAGCAATCAGCCCCAGCATTTT

d_gene: TRBD2
j_gene: TRBJ2-5
len: 14
v_gene: TRBV27
abundance: -
CDR3aa: CASSLLGGEETQYF
CDR3nt: TGTGCCAGCAGTTTGCTGGGGGGGGAAGAGACCCAGTACTTC

d_gene: TRBD2
j_gene: TRBJ2-3
len: 15
v_gene: TRBV4-2
abundance: -
CDR3aa: CASSRAGEGTDTQYF
CDR3nt: TGTGCCAGCAGCCGAGCGGGAGAGGGCACAGATACGCAGTATTTT

d_gene: -
j_gene: TRBJ1-5
len: 16
v_gene: TRBV19
abundance: -
CDR3aa: CASSIDRGWSNQPQHF
CDR3nt: TGTGCCAGTAGTATAGACCGGGGTTGGAGCAATCAGCCCCAGCATTTT

d_gene: TRBD2
j_gene: TRBJ2-3
len: 16
v_gene: TRBV4-1
abundance: -
CDR3aa: CASSQVPSGITDTQYF
CDR3nt: TGCGCCAGCAGCCAAGTTCCTAGCGGGATCACAGATACGCAGTATTTT

d_gene: -
j_gene: TRBJ2-7
len: 15
v_gene: TRBV6-4
abundance: -
CDR3aa: CASSDKWTTLGEQYF
CDR3nt: TGTGCCAGCAGTGATAAATGGACCACTCTCGGCGAGCAGTACTTC

d_gene: TRBD1
j_gene: TRBJ1-2
len: 16
v_gene: TRBV15
abundance: -
CDR3aa: CATSSRNRGKTSGYTF
CDR3nt: TGTGCCACCAGCAGTAGGAACAGGGGAAAGACTAGTGGCTACACCTTC

d_gene: -
j_gene: TRBJ2-7
len: 17
v_gene: TRBV1
abundance: -
CDR3aa: CTSSQTPRTGDSYEQYF
CDR3nt: TGCACCAGCAGCCAAACCCCCCGGACAGGGGATTCCTACGAGCAGTACTTC

d_gene: -
j_gene: TRBJ1-2
len: 19
v_gene: TRBV13
abundance: once
CDR3aa: CASSLVSSGREVQNYGYTF
CDR3nt: TGTGCCAGCAGCTTAGTTTCCTCGGGCAGAGAGGTCCAAAACTATGGCTACACCTTC

d_gene: -
j_gene: TRBJ2-7
len: 12
v_gene: TRBV27
abundance: -
CDR3aa: CASSLSGREQYF
CDR3nt: TGTGCCAGCAGTTTATCAGGGCGCGAGCAGTACTTC

d_gene: -
j_gene: TRBJ1-4
len: 17
v_gene: TRBV2
abundance: -
CDR3aa: CASNGPGAYLTNEKLFF
CDR3nt: TGTGCCAGCAACGGCCCAGGGGCGTATTTAACTAATGAAAAACTGTTTTTT

d_gene: TRBD1
j_gene: TRBJ1-1
len: 13
v_gene: TRBV19
abundance: -
CDR3aa: CASEDRGLTEAFF
CDR3nt: TGTGCCAGCGAAGACAGGGGGCTCACTGAAGCTTTCTTT

d_gene: TRBD2
j_gene: TRBJ2-5
len: 17
v_gene: TRBV27
abundance: once
CDR3aa: CASSLNPPGGRRETQYF
CDR3nt: TGTGCCAGCAGTTTAAACCCCCCTGGCGGGAGGCGAGAGACCCAGTACTTC

d_gene: -
j_gene: TRBJ2-2
len: 13
v_gene: TRBV29-1
abundance: -
CDR3aa: CSVHRANTGELFF
CDR3nt: TGCAGCGTACACAGAGCGAACACCGGGGAGCTGTTTTTT

d_gene: TRBD2
j_gene: TRBJ2-7
len: 14
v_gene: TRBV30
abundance: -
CDR3aa: CAWRGAGGSYEQYF
CDR3nt: TGTGCCTGGAGGGGAGCGGGAGGTTCTTACGAGCAGTACTTC

d_gene: TRBD1
j_gene: TRBJ2-1
len: 16
v_gene: TRBV13
abundance: -
CDR3aa: CASSLAGTGTYNEQFF
CDR3nt: TGTGCCAGCAGCTTAGCCGGGACAGGGACCTACAATGAGCAGTTCTTC

d_gene: -
j_gene: TRBJ2-5
len: 15
v_gene: TRBV11-3
abundance: -
CDR3aa: CASSLGGTRSETQYF
CDR3nt: TGTGCCAGCAGCTTAGGGGGGACGCGGTCTGAGACCCAGTACTTC

d_gene: TRBD1
j_gene: TRBJ2-7
len: 14
v_gene: TRBV9
abundance: -
CDR3aa: CASSQGAGGYEQYF
CDR3nt: TGTGCCAGCAGCCAAGGAGCAGGGGGCTACGAGCAGTACTTC

d_gene: -
j_gene: TRBJ2-5
len: 14
v_gene: TRBV7-9
abundance: -
CDR3aa: CASSLQALQETQYF
CDR3nt: TGTGCCAGCAGTCTACAGGCACTCCAAGAGACCCAGTACTTC

d_gene: TRBD1
j_gene: TRBJ1-2
len: 14
v_gene: TRBV6-5
abundance: -
CDR3aa: CASSYLGQGDGYTF
CDR3nt: TGTGCCAGCAGTTACCTGGGACAGGGCGATGGCTACACCTTC

d_gene: -
j_gene: TRBJ2-7
len: 12
v_gene: TRBV7-9
abundance: -
CDR3aa: CASRAGEYEQYF
CDR3nt: TGTGCCAGCAGGGCTGGGGAGTACGAGCAGTACTTC

d_gene: -
j_gene: TRBJ1-3
len: 14
v_gene: TRBV7-9
abundance: -
CDR3aa: CASSFPLGGNTIYF
CDR3nt: TGTGCCAGCAGCTTCCCCCTAGGGGGAAACACCATATATTTT

d_gene: -
j_gene: TRBJ2-7
len: 14
v_gene: TRBV4-2
abundance: -
CDR3aa: CASSQEVVSYEQYF
CDR3nt: TGTGCCAGCAGCCAAGAGGTCGTCTCCTACGAGCAGTACTTC

d_gene: -
j_gene: TRBJ2-5
len: 14
v_gene: TRBV7-9
abundance: -
CDR3aa: CASSLLPTPATQYF
CDR3nt: TGTGCCAGCAGCTTATTACCGACACCGGCTACCCAGTACTTC

d_gene: TRBD1
j_gene: TRBJ1-2
len: 15
v_gene: TRBV5-1
abundance: -
CDR3aa: CASSSIDRGLDGYTF
CDR3nt: TGCGCCAGCAGCTCAATAGACAGGGGGCTCGATGGCTACACCTTC

d_gene: -
j_gene: TRBJ2-1
len: 16
v_gene: TRBV6-5
abundance: -
CDR3aa: CASSYSRRASYNEQFF
CDR3nt: TGTGCCAGCAGTTACTCCAGGCGGGCCTCCTACAATGAGCAGTTCTTC

d_gene: -
j_gene: TRBJ1-1
len: 14
v_gene: TRBV16
abundance: -
CDR3aa: CASSLNPLNTEAFF
CDR3nt: TGTGCCAGCAGCCTGAATCCGCTGAACACTGAAGCTTTCTTT

d_gene: -
j_gene: TRBJ2-7
len: 13
v_gene: TRBV19
abundance: once
CDR3aa: CASSIDPSYEQYF
CDR3nt: TGTGCCAGTAGTATTGACCCTTCCTACGAGCAGTACTTC

d_gene: -
j_gene: TRBJ2-3
len: 16
v_gene: TRBV28
abundance: once
CDR3aa: CASSSSFRIPTDTQYF
CDR3nt: TGTGCCAGCAGTTCCTCTTTCCGGATCCCCACAGATACGCAGTATTTT

d_gene: -
j_gene: TRBJ1-3
len: 14
v_gene: TRBV19
abundance: -
CDR3aa: CASSSRGSGNTIYF
CDR3nt: TGTGCCAGTAGTTCGCGGGGTTCTGGAAACACCATATATTTT

d_gene: -
j_gene: TRBJ2-7
len: 13
v_gene: TRBV10-3
abundance: -
CDR3aa: CAIRGTTSYEQYF
CDR3nt: TGTGCCATCAGGGGGACAACCTCCTACGAGCAGTACTTC

d_gene: TRBD2
j_gene: TRBJ2-5
len: 16
v_gene: TRBV11-2
abundance: -
CDR3aa: CASSLGLAGTQETQYF
CDR3nt: TGTGCCAGCAGCTTAGGGCTAGCGGGGACCCAAGAGACCCAGTACTTC

d_gene: -
j_gene: TRBJ1-1
len: 16
v_gene: TRBV5-1
abundance: -
CDR3aa: CASSLGSRDAPTEAFF
CDR3nt: TGCGCCAGCAGCTTGGGTAGTCGAGACGCACCCACTGAAGCTTTCTTT

d_gene: -
j_gene: TRBJ2-1
len: 13
v_gene: TRBV7-6
abundance: -
CDR3aa: CASSLVEYNEQFF
CDR3nt: TGTGCCAGCAGCTTAGTAGAATACAATGAGCAGTTCTTC

d_gene: -
j_gene: TRBJ2-3
len: 12
v_gene: TRBV13
abundance: once
CDR3aa: CASIFSTDTQYF
CDR3nt: TGTGCCAGCATCTTTAGCACAGATACGCAGTATTTT

d_gene: TRBD2
j_gene: TRBJ2-3
len: 17
v_gene: TRBV7-9
abundance: -
CDR3aa: CASSLVSGRRGTDTQYF
CDR3nt: TGTGCCAGCAGCTTAGTAAGCGGGAGACGGGGCACAGATACGCAGTATTTT

d_gene: TRBD2
j_gene: TRBJ2-1
len: 18
v_gene: TRBV7-2
abundance: -
CDR3aa: CASSLALGLAGVGNEQFF
CDR3nt: TGTGCCAGCAGCTTAGCCCTCGGACTAGCGGGAGTGGGAAATGAGCAGTTCTTC